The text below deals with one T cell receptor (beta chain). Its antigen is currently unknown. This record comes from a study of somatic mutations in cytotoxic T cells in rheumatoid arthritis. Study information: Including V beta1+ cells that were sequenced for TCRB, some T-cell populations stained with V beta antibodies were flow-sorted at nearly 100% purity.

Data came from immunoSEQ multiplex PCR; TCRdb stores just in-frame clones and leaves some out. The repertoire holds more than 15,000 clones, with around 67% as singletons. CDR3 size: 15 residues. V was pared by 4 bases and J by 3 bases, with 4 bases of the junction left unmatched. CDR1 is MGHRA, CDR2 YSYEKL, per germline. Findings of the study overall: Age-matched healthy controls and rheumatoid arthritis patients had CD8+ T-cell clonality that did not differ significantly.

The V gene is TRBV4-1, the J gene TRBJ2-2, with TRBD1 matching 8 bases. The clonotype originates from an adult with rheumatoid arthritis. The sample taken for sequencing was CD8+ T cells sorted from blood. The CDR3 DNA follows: TGCGCCAGCAGCCCTTACAGGGGGGACACCGGGGAGCTGTTTTTT. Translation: CASSPYRGDTGELFF.